The table lists the clone carrying this T cell receptor (beta chain) with a count of one. These data come from a study of blood T cell repertoires in COVID-19. The method was immunoSEQ multiplex PCR; TCRdb's version includes in-frame clones alone and lacks a portion of them. The sample includes about 220,000 clones, roughly 90% seen only once; the top ten take about 4%. This study enrolled people aged 18 to 89 from under 25 US geographic areas. V lost 5 bases and J lost 0; bases outside the gene matches: 11. This CDR3 spans 20 amino acids. CDR1 is LGHNT, CDR2 FRNRAP, per germline. The specimen sequenced was PBMCs or T cells enriched from blood (not recorded which). The source is a woman aged 40 to 50 with acute COVID-19. The chain recombines TRBV12-5 with TRBJ2-6, with 12 bases lining up with TRBD2. The CDR3 coding sequence is TGTGCTAGTGGTCCGCGACTAGCGGGGGAGACTTTCTCTGGGGCCAACGTCCTGACTTTC. Residues: CASGPRLAGETFSGANVLTF.